The T cell receptor beta chain under discussion was sequenced for a study of cytotoxic CD8 clonotypes in ibrutinib-treated CLL. About 1.9 micrograms of genomic DNA (from cryopreserved PBMCs) were used for TCR beta libraries. This CDR3 comprises 14 residues. Generated by immunoSEQ multiplex PCR, the TCRdb table keeps only in-frame clones and is missing some. Here the sample spans about 140,000 clones, approximately 90% being singletons. This sequence was found in a human donor with chronic lymphocytic leukemia. This material consisted of PBMCs, taken after 12 months of ibrutinib treatment. This chain joins TRBV21-1 and TRBJ2-5. TRBV21-1 corresponds to a pseudogene. CDR3 sequence reads: CASIFEGPPETQYF. The CDR3 DNA follows: TGTGCCAGCATTTTTGAAGGGCCCCCAGAGACCCAGTACTTC.